These 27 T cell receptor beta chains share one sample of origin, sequenced in a study of shared clonotypes between healthy human individuals. Data came from immunoSEQ multiplex PCR; TCRdb stores just in-frame clones and leaves some out. The table includes about 2.3 million clones, approximately 93% detected once. The sample consisted of naive CD4+ T cells from PBMCs. As to subset: CD45RA+ positively selected. The receptors come from a man aged 18 to 29 in good health. Some clones in this sample may be carry-over from other donors' samples.

Note on this clone: In the same sample, other DNA sequences code for this CDR3. The chain carries TRBV5-1 and TRBJ1-2, with D possibly matching TRBD1 (6 bases). CDR1 SGHRS and CDR2 YFSETQ come from the germline V gene. This CDR3 region has 13 residues. V shed 4 bases and J shed 2 bases, with 9 bases lying between them. CDR3 amino acids: CASSPDRNYGYTF. The DNA for the CDR3 is TGCGCCAGCAGCCCGGACAGAAACTATGGCTACACCTTC.

The V gene is TRBV19, the J gene TRBJ1-1; 7 bases agree with TRBD1. Germline V CDR1 and CDR2: LNHDA, SQIVND (reference sequence). Trimming cost V 4 bases and J 5 bases; bases outside gene matches: 7. CDR3 length: 14 residues. The CDR3 sequence is CASSRTGWETEAFF. CDR3 DNA: TGTGCCAGTAGTAGGACAGGTTGGGAGACTGAAGCTTTCTTT.

This chain uses TRBV1 with TRBJ2-3; TRBD2 is the table's D call, not checked against the DNA. TRBV1 counts as a pseudogene. This CDR3 region has 17 residues. Written as DNA, the CDR3 is TGCACCAGCAGCGGGGAGGAACGGACTAGCGGCACAGATACGCAGTATTTT. Amino acids: CTSSGEERTSGTDTQYF.

The chain carries TRBV4-1 and TRBJ1-3, with TRBD1 matching 8 bases. The germline V gene encodes CDR1 MGHRA and CDR2 YSYEKL. V lost 4 bases and J lost 2; bases outside the gene matches: 7. There are 16 residues in the CDR3. CDR3 loop: CASSRGQGSTGNTIYF. The CDR3 coding sequence is TGCGCCAGCAGCCGAGGACAGGGTTCAACTGGAAACACCATATATTTT.

V usage is TRBV9 and J usage is TRBJ2-7; 11 bases are a match to TRBD2. This CDR3 comprises 15 residues. V was pared by 3 bases and J by 3 bases, with 5 bases of the junction left unmatched. Germline CDR1 SGDLS, CDR2 YYNGEE. The CDR3 sequence: CASSGGLADFYEQYF. The CDR3 DNA sequence: TGTGCCAGCAGCGGGGGACTAGCGGACTTCTACGAGCAGTACTTC.

The chain uses TRBV7-8 and TRBJ1-1; D not resolved. The CDR3 extends over 13 amino acids. Germline V CDR1 and CDR2: SGHVS, FQNEAQ. V was pared by 0 bases and J by 4 bases, with 6 bases between. The CDR3 protein is CASSLAFFTEAFF. CDR3 DNA: TGTGCCAGCAGCTTAGCGTTTTTCACTGAAGCTTTCTTT.

The chain combines TRBV9 with TRBJ1-2; no reliable D call. In germline, CDR1 is SGDLS, CDR2 YYNGEE. CDR3 length: 14 amino acids. V lost 2 bases, J lost 4 bases, and 12 bases lay in between. This CDR3 reads CASSVNAGGYGYTF. In DNA, the CDR3 is TGTGCCAGCAGCGTTAATGCAGGAGGCTATGGCTACACCTTC.

The gene calls are TRBV28 and TRBJ1-5; D is perhaps TRBD1 (5 bases). The germline CDR1 and CDR2 sequences are MDHEN and SYDVKM. The CDR3 consists of 15 residues. V lost 5 bases and J 3 bases, leaving 14 bases between the germline ends. The CDR3 loop is CASSRQPGTNQPQHF. CDR3 DNA: TGTGCCAGCAGTCGCCAACCAGGGACCAATCAGCCCCAGCATTTT. Using reference TRBV28 and TRBJ1-5 for the parts outside the CDR3, the full variable domain is DVKVTQSSRYLVKRTGEKVFLECVQDMDHENMFWYRQDPGLGLRLIYFSYDVKMKEKGDIPEGYSVSREKKERFSLILESASTNQTSMYLCASSRQPGTNQPQHFGDGTRLSIL.

The chain links TRBV7-3 to TRBJ2-7, with D unclear. CDR1 and CDR2 from the germline V gene are SGHTA and FQGTGA. This CDR3 contains 15 residues. Deletions cut 5 bases from V and 1 base from J, with 15 bases between. This chain's CDR3 is CASSEGSGLSYEQYF. The CDR3 nucleotides read TGTGCCAGCAGCGAAGGTTCGGGTCTGTCCTACGAGCAGTACTTC. The complete variable domain, with remaining parts taken from reference TRBV7-3 and TRBJ2-7, reads GAGVSQTPSNKVTEKGKYVELRCDPISGHTALYWYRQSLGQGPEFLIYFQGTGAADDSGLPNDRFFAVRPEGSVSTLKIQRTERGDSAVYLCASSEGSGLSYEQYFGPGTRLTVT.

V usage is TRBV28 and J usage is TRBJ2-7; 9 bases fit TRBD1. Looked up from germline, CDR1 is MDHEN and CDR2 is SYDVKM. The trim removed 5 bases at V and 5 bases at J, leaving 10 bases unmatched. CDR3 length: 15 amino acids. CDR3: CASSKINRGQHEQYF. The CDR3 DNA sequence: TGTGCCAGCAGTAAGATCAACAGGGGGCAGCACGAGCAGTACTTC. The complete variable domain, with remaining parts taken from reference TRBV28 and TRBJ2-7, reads DVKVTQSSRYLVKRTGEKVFLECVQDMDHENMFWYRQDPGLGLRLIYFSYDVKMKEKGDIPEGYSVSREKKERFSLILESASTNQTSMYLCASSKINRGQHEQYFGPGTRLTVT.

The chain is built from TRBV5-1 and TRBJ2-7; TRBD1 agrees at 9 bases. CDR3 length equals 16 residues. The ends lost 5 bases at V and 0 bases at J; junction bases unmatched: 9. From germline, CDR1 is SGHRS and CDR2 YFSETQ. The CDR3: CASSSAGTGSSYEQYF. The CDR3 coding sequence is TGCGCCAGCAGTTCCGCCGGGACAGGGAGCTCCTACGAGCAGTACTTC.

As regards this clone: This same CDR3 is encoded by further DNA sequences in the sample. The chain has TRBV11-2 and TRBJ2-2; 11 bases map to TRBD1. This CDR3 is 14 amino acids long. CDR1 is SGHAT, CDR2 FQNNGV, per germline. The J segment lost 5 bases and the V segment lost 4 bases, leaving 0 bases of the junction unmatched. This CDR3 reads CASSWDRGTGELFF. CDR3 DNA sequence: TGTGCCAGCAGCTGGGACAGGGGGACCGGGGAGCTGTTTTTT.

The V call is TRBV5-4, the J call TRBJ2-3, with 10 bases fitting TRBD2. This CDR3 has 16 amino acids. Trimming at V came to 5 bases and at J to 1 base, leaving 7 bases not matched to a gene. The germline gives CDR1 SGHNT, CDR2 YYREEE (reference sequence). The CDR3 coding sequence is TGTGCCAGCAGTCACAGCGGGAGGGGTGGCACAGATACGCAGTATTTT. Amino acid sequence: CASSHSGRGGTDTQYF. The full variable domain, completed using reference TRBV5-4 and TRBJ2-3, is ETGVTQSPTHLIKTRGQQVTLRCSSQSGHNTVSWYQQALGQGPQFIFQYYREEENGRGNFPPRFSGLQFPNYSSELNVNALELDDSALYLCASSHSGRGGTDTQYFGPGTRLTVL.

This clone was detected only once. The chain recombines TRBV9 with TRBJ2-7, with TRBD1 identical over 7 bases. Looked up from germline, CDR1 is SGDLS and CDR2 is YYNGEE. After removal of 4 bases from V and 2 bases from J, the junction contained 9 bases not matched to a gene. This CDR3 is 15 amino acids long. CDR3 residues: CASSLHRGDTYEQYF. The CDR3 DNA reads TGTGCCAGCAGCCTTCACAGGGGCGATACCTACGAGCAGTACTTC.

The V gene is TRBV7-2, the J gene TRBJ1-1; D is unresolved. The germline V gene encodes CDR1 SGHTA and CDR2 FQGNSA. This CDR3 is 15 amino acids long. Between the trimmed V and J ends, which lost 3 bases and 5 bases, there was a span of 16 bases. In DNA, the CDR3 is TGTGCCAGCAGCTTGGGCCCACCGGCGAAAACTGAAGCTTTCTTT. It specifies CASSLGPPAKTEAFF.

The V and J genes are TRBV4-2 and TRBJ2-2; D is tentatively TRBD1 or TRBD2 (5 bases each). The V end was cut by 1 base, the J end by 10 bases, with 19 bases between. The CDR3 covers 16 residues. Germline CDR1 reads LGHNA; CDR2 reads YNFKEQ. CDR3 nucleotides: TGTGCCAGCAGCCAAGTGGGGACCAACTTTTTTGTGGAGCTGTTTTTT. This codes for CASSQVGTNFFVELFF.

This chain's CDR3 is CASSKTSGSSYEQYF. DNA of the CDR3: TGTGCCAGTAGCAAGACTAGCGGGAGCTCCTACGAGCAGTACTTC. The chain is built from TRBV19 and TRBJ2-7; 12 positions agree with TRBD2. The CDR3 loop spans 15 amino acids. V lost 6 bases to trimming and J lost 0 bases; unmatched junction nucleotides: 3. Germline CDR1 reads LNHDA; CDR2 reads SQIVND (reference sequence). Variable domain in full (rest from reference TRBV19 and TRBJ2-7): DGGITQSPKYLFRKEGQNVTLSCEQNLNHDAMYWYRQDPGQGLRLIYYSQIVNDFQKGDIAEGYSVSREKKESFPLTVTSAQKNPTAFYLCASSKTSGSSYEQYFGPGTRLTVT.

The chain links TRBV7-2 to TRBJ1-5, with a tentative D call TRBD1 (6 bases). With 1 base removed from V and 7 bases from J, the gap between germline ends came to 14 bases. Germline CDR1 is SGHTA and CDR2 is FQGNSA. CDR3 length equals 15 residues. CDR3: CASSLGGQLGQPQHF. The CDR3 DNA follows: TGTGCCAGCAGCTTAGGAGGACAGTTGGGCCAGCCCCAGCATTTT.

The V call is TRBV6-4, the J call TRBJ2-1, with 9 nucleotides matching TRBD2. The CDR3 runs to 16 residues. The V and J ends lost 6 bases and 5 bases, in that order; junction bases with no gene match: 11. Germline lookup yields CDR1 MRHNA and CDR2 SNTAGT. For the CDR3, the DNA is TGTGCCAGCAGCTGGACCGGGACTAGCACCAACAATGAGCAGTTCTTC. Encoded protein: CASSWTGTSTNNEQFF.

As regards this clone: This CDR3 is also generated by other DNA sequences in the sample. The V gene is TRBV5-1, the J gene TRBJ2-7, with no clear D. The germline V and J ends were trimmed by 0 bases and 6 bases, with 7 bases remaining between them. There are 12 residues in the CDR3. Germline V lookup: CDR1 SGHRS, CDR2 YFSETQ. CDR3: CASSLGSGEQYF. The CDR3 nucleotides are TGCGCCAGCAGCTTGGGGTCAGGCGAGCAGTACTTC.

On this clone itself: This specimen includes other DNA sequences encoding the same CDR3. The chain employs TRBV5-1 and TRBJ1-2; a possible D gene is TRBD1 (6 bases). Trimming left V 0 bases short and J 6 bases short, with 6 bases between. Germline V lookup: CDR1 SGHRS, CDR2 YFSETQ. The CDR3 covers 12 residues. CDR3 amino acids: CASSLDRDGYTF. The DNA of the CDR3 is TGCGCCAGCAGCTTGGACAGGGATGGCTACACCTTC.

The chain has TRBV5-1 and TRBJ1-1; D perhaps matches TRBD1 (5 bases). The CDR3 spans 15 residues. Germline CDR1 and CDR2: SGHRS and YFSETQ. V dropped 0 bases and J dropped 1 base, with 10 bases sitting between them. The CDR3 is CASSLAARANTEAFF. CDR3 DNA: TGCGCCAGCAGCTTGGCTGCCAGGGCGAACACTGAAGCTTTCTTT.

Points on this clone: This sample also contains other DNA sequences that code for the same CDR3. The chain joins TRBV5-1 to TRBJ1-1, with a tentative D call TRBD1 (5 bases). This CDR3 has 14 residues. CDR1 and CDR2 from the germline V gene are SGHRS and YFSETQ. V shed 0 bases and J shed 4 bases, with 10 bases lying between them. CDR3 amino acids: CASSLGGLGTEAFF. For the CDR3, the DNA is TGCGCCAGCAGCTTGGGGGGCCTTGGCACTGAAGCTTTCTTT.

This clone appeared a few times. The V gene is TRBV18, the J gene TRBJ1-5; D might be TRBD1 (5 bases). Germline V gene sequence: CDR1 KGHSH, CDR2 LQKENI. V lost 1 base, J lost 0 bases, and 7 bases lay in between. This CDR3 is 15 amino acids long. CDR3 residues: CASSPQQASNQPQHF. CDR3 bases: TGTGCCAGCTCACCACAACAGGCTAGCAATCAGCCCCAGCATTTT.

The CDR3 here is CASSGLAGENEQFF. The CDR3 DNA reads as TGTGCCAGCTCGGGACTAGCGGGAGAAAATGAGCAGTTCTTC. The J gene is TRBJ2-1, the V gene TRBV18, with 14 bases that match TRBD2. V lost 6 bases and J lost 7; bases outside the gene matches: 2. The CDR3 sequence is 14 residues long. Germline V gene lookup returns CDR1 KGHSH and CDR2 LQKENI.

V is TRBV4-3 and J is TRBJ2-5; 9 positions agree with TRBD1. This CDR3 is 15 amino acids long. J lost 5 bases, V lost 2 bases, and 6 bases had no gene match. Germline CDR1 is LGHNA and CDR2 is YSLEER. CDR3 amino acids: CASSQWTGVRETQYF. In DNA form, the CDR3 reads TGCGCCAGCAGCCAATGGACAGGGGTAAGGGAGACCCAGTACTTC.

This rearrangement joins TRBV28 to TRBJ1-5; 7 nucleotides align to TRBD1. CDR1 is MDHEN, CDR2 SYDVKM, per germline. The J segment lost 7 bases and the V segment lost 10 bases, leaving 16 bases of the junction unmatched. The CDR3 contains 15 residues. Written as DNA, the CDR3 is TGTGCCATCCACTCGGGGGGGGAGGGGGCGCAGCCCCAGCATTTT. Its translation: CAIHSGGEGAQPQHF.